The 32 T cell receptor beta chains below were found in one sample sequenced in a study of T cells in Graves' hyperthyroidism and ophthalmopathy. Regions amplified from RNA transcripts were the TCR beta CDR3 regions. The TCR CDR3 was amplified in a first-round RT-PCR using the HTBI primer set. TCRdb ran MiXCR on the multiplex PCR reads and lists one entry per CDR3 protein. The data show some 770,000 distinct CDR3 sequences, roughly 17% seen once. The sequencing input was blood. The origin of the receptors is a young man with Graves' hyperthyroidism.

This chain uses TRBV20-1 with TRBJ2-1; D is possibly TRBD2 (6 bases). The CDR3 is 14 residues long. V was trimmed by 4 bases and J by 4 bases, leaving 14 bases between them. Germline V CDR1 and CDR2: DFQATT, SNEGSKA (reference sequence). This CDR3 is CSAIHGGDYNEQFF. The CDR3 nucleotides read TGCAGTGCTATCCACGGGGGAGATTACAATGAGCAGTTCTTC.

This clonotype was observed many times. The chain combines TRBV2 with TRBJ2-1; TRBD2 aligns across 7 bases. Per germline, CDR1 SNHLY and CDR2 FYNNEI. The CDR3 sequence is 12 residues long. Trimming removed 10 bases from V and 12 bases from J; junction bases left unmatched: 12. This CDR3 reads CATLLPGGRQFF. The CDR3 nucleotides are TGTGCCACACTCCTCCCTGGCGGGAGGCAGTTCTTC.

This clonotype has more than one count but fewer than ten. The rearrangement links TRBV10-3 to TRBJ2-4; TRBD2 aligns across 8 bases. Germline loops: CDR1 ENHRY, CDR2 SYGVKD. CDR3 size: 16 residues. J gave up 3 bases and V 3 bases, and 7 bases lay outside the gene matches. CDR3 sequence (DNA): TGTGCCATCAGTGACCCAGCGGGAGAAGGCAAAAACATTCAGTACTTC. This sequence encodes CAISDPAGEGKNIQYF.

V and J are TRBV29-1 and TRBJ2-1; 9 bases agree with TRBD2. CDR1 SQVTM and CDR2 ANQGSEA come from the germline V gene. The junction had 7 bases not matched to a gene; V was cut back by 5 bases and J by 2 bases. CDR3 size: 15 residues. CDR3 sequence reads: CSVWRGGSPYNEQFF. In DNA, the CDR3 is TGCAGCGTTTGGCGGGGGGGGAGTCCCTACAATGAGCAGTTCTTC.

The genes are TRBV20-1 and TRBJ2-7; TRBD2 agrees at 14 bases. CDR3 length: 15 amino acids. Per germline, CDR1 DFQATT and CDR2 SNEGSKA (reference sequence). Trimming took 1 base from V and 5 from J; bases not matched to a gene: 4. The CDR3 here is CSARAGLAGGNEQYF. The CDR3 nucleotides read TGCAGTGCTAGAGCCGGACTAGCGGGAGGAAACGAGCAGTACTTC.

This clonotype has just one count. The rearrangement uses TRBV11-1 and TRBJ2-1; no clear D gene. The V gene's germline CDR1 is SGHAT and CDR2 FQDESV (reference sequence). The CDR3 is 13 amino acids. The germline V and J ends were trimmed by 3 bases and 3 bases, with 6 bases remaining between them. CDR3 bases: TGTGCCAGCAGCTTCGAGCGCTACAATGAGCAGTTCTTC. Protein product: CASSFERYNEQFF.

In this sample, this clonotype turned up a few times. The chain links TRBV20-1 to TRBJ2-2, with 8 bases aligning to TRBD2. The CDR3 sequence is 15 residues long. Trimming at V came to 0 bases and at J to 4 bases, leaving 4 bases not matched to a gene. From germline, CDR1 is DFQATT and CDR2 SNEGSKA (reference sequence). The CDR3 DNA reads TGCAGTGCTAGAGATGTAGCGGGATCCACCGGGGAGCTGTTTTTT. Encoded protein: CSARDVAGSTGELFF.

A word on this clonotype: A much larger clone lies one base from this, so it may be a read error. The chain couples TRBV7-9 to TRBJ1-2; 7 nucleotides agree with TRBD1. The CDR3 is 13 amino acids. CDR1 is SEHNR, CDR2 FQNEAQ, per germline (reference sequence). CDR3 residues: CVSNLDRIGGYTF. CDR3 nucleotides: TGTGTCAGCAACTTGGACAGGATAGGTGGCTACACCTTC.

The gene calls are TRBV28 and TRBJ2-1; 7 positions match TRBD1. The CDR3 has 13 amino acids. Germline V gene data show CDR1 as MDHEN and CDR2 as SYDVKM. The ends lost 6 bases at V and 15 bases at J; junction bases unmatched: 14. The CDR3 loop reads CASSQSDREWRFF. CDR3 in DNA: TGTGCCAGCAGCCAATCCGACAGGGAATGGCGGTTCTTC.

This clonotype was seen at least ten times. The genes are TRBV3-1 and TRBJ2-5, with TRBD2 as a possible D gene (6 bases). V was clipped by 3 bases and J by 5 bases, with 19 bases between them. CDR1 LGHDT and CDR2 YNNKEL come from the germline V gene (reference sequence). The CDR3 totals 16 residues. CDR3 coding DNA: TGTGCCAGCAGCCACCAGCTAGCGCGAAGGCGGGAGACCCAGTACTTC. Residues: CASSHQLARRRETQYF.

J is TRBJ1-4 and V is TRBV4-2; 7 positions agree with TRBD1. Per the germline V gene, CDR1 is LGHNA and CDR2 is YNFKEQ. This CDR3 comprises 17 residues. V was clipped by 4 bases and J by 11 bases; unmatched bases: 19. CDR3 region: CASSRLSGTVRAWKLFF. Here the CDR3 DNA reads TGTGCCAGCAGCCGCTTATCCGGGACAGTCAGGGCATGGAAACTGTTTTTT.

This clonotype was seen only a few times. The gene calls are TRBV7-8 and TRBJ1-6; D uncertain. Trimming left V 3 bases short and J 0 bases short, with 12 bases between. In germline, CDR1 is SGHVS, CDR2 FQNEAQ. The CDR3 totals 17 residues. This chain's CDR3 is CASSLQDVSSYNSPLHF. CDR3 nucleotides: TGTGCCAGCAGCTTGCAGGACGTGAGCTCCTATAATTCACCCCTCCACTTT.

This clonotype was found many times. V is TRBV11-2 and J is TRBJ1-1, with no clear D. The germline V and J ends were trimmed by 6 bases and 3 bases, with 11 bases remaining between them. Germline V lookup: CDR1 SGHAT, CDR2 FQNNGV. The CDR3 runs to 13 residues. The CDR3: CASRLREYTEAFF. In DNA, the CDR3 is TGTGCCAGCAGACTGAGGGAGTACACTGAAGCTTTCTTT.

The gene calls are TRBV6-5 and TRBJ1-1, with TRBD1 identical over 7 bases. CDR1 and CDR2 (germline): MNHEY, SVGAGI. The CDR3 runs to 15 residues. Losses at the gene ends were 0 bases for V and 10 bases for J; bases not matched to a gene: 11. The CDR3 is CASSYSKGARELAFF. CDR3 nucleotide sequence: TGTGCCAGCAGTTACTCGAAGGGGGCGAGGGAACTAGCTTTCTTT.

Ten or more counts support this clonotype. V and J are TRBV3-1 and TRBJ1-1; a possible D gene is TRBD1 (6 bases). V dropped 1 base and J dropped 5 bases, with 11 bases sitting between them. The CDR3 totals 14 residues. The germline V gene has CDR1 LGHDT and CDR2 YNNKEL (reference sequence). The DNA for the CDR3 is TGTGCCAGCAGCCAAGTAATAGGGGGGACTGAAGCTTTCTTT. This gives the protein CASSQVIGGTEAFF.

The V call is TRBV6-5, the J call TRBJ1-1; D perhaps matches TRBD1 (5 bases). This CDR3 comprises 14 residues. Germline V CDR1 and CDR2: MNHEY, SVGAGI. V dropped 0 bases and J dropped 4 bases, with 9 bases sitting between them. The DNA of the CDR3 is TGTGCCAGCAGTTACTCGATAACAGGCACTGAAGCTTTCTTT. Its protein is CASSYSITGTEAFF.

This clonotype has only a few counts. The rearrangement uses TRBV29-1 and TRBJ1-1, with D hard to call. V lost 8 bases to trimming and J lost 10 bases, with 17 bases between them. Per the germline V gene, CDR1 is SQVTM and CDR2 is ANQGSEA. This CDR3 region has 11 residues. The CDR3 sequence: CSPRVADGAFF. CDR3 coding DNA: TGCAGCCCCCGAGTGGCAGACGGAGCTTTCTTT.

The genes are TRBV6-2 or TRBV6-3 and TRBJ2-1, with 7 positions matching TRBD1. V was clipped by 8 bases and J by 0 bases; unmatched bases: 7. The CDR3 is 15 residues long. CDR1 MNHEY and CDR2 SVGEGT come from the germline V gene. The CDR3 coding sequence is TGTGCCAGCGGTCGAACAGGGGTCTCCTACAATGAGCAGTTCTTC. Translating it yields CASGRTGVSYNEQFF.

In the case of this clonotype: With a much larger clone just one base away, this may be a read error. The V call is TRBV12-3 or TRBV12-4, the J call TRBJ1-1; D is unresolved. The length of the CDR3 is 16 residues. With 6 bases removed from V and 0 bases from J, the gap between germline ends came to 17 bases. CDR3 sequence reads: CASRLSLDVLNTEAFF. For the CDR3, the DNA is TGTGCCAGCAGGTTGTCACTCGACGTCTTGAACACTGAAGCTTTCTTT.

This clonotype was detected only a few times. With a much larger clone just one base away, this may be a read error. This chain uses TRBV11-1 with TRBJ1-1; perhaps TRBD1 as D (6 bases). CDR3 length: 13 residues. Trimming removed 7 bases from V and 0 bases from J, with 9 bases in between. The V gene's germline CDR1 is SGHAT and CDR2 FQDESV (reference sequence). DNA for the CDR3: TGTGCCAGCAATCGACAGGTGAACACTGAAGCTTTCTTT. Its translation is CASNRQVNTEAFF.

The gene calls are TRBV10-3 and TRBJ1-5; D ambiguous. The germline gives CDR1 ENHRY, CDR2 SYGVKD. The CDR3 has 12 residues. Between the trimmed V and J ends, which lost 3 bases and 4 bases, there was a span of 4 bases. The CDR3 DNA follows: TGTGCCATCAGTGAACAGAATCAGCCCCAGCATTTT. Encoded protein: CAISEQNQPQHF.

This clonotype was seen many times. The V and J genes are TRBV5-4 and TRBJ1-1; possible D gene TRBD1, 6 bases. The germline gives CDR1 SGHNT, CDR2 YYREEE (reference sequence). This CDR3 is built from 13 residues. V lost 6 bases to trimming and J lost 5 bases, with 14 bases between them. The CDR3 sequence: CASIKQGGTEAFF. For the CDR3, the DNA is TGTGCCAGCATAAAACAAGGGGGTACTGAAGCTTTCTTT.

At least ten counts were recorded for this clonotype. This rearrangement joins TRBV6-1 to TRBJ2-1; TRBD2 aligns across 10 bases. Germline-derived CDR1 and CDR2 are MNHNS and SASEGT. This CDR3 comprises 17 residues. V lost 6 bases, J lost 8 bases, and 16 bases stayed unmatched. The CDR3 loop is CASRRALLAGLGDEQFF. The DNA for the CDR3 is TGTGCCAGCAGGAGAGCTTTACTAGCGGGACTGGGGGATGAGCAGTTCTTC.

This clonotype has ten or more counts. The chain recombines TRBV30 with TRBJ1-2; possible D gene TRBD1, 6 bases. Germline V gene data show CDR1 as GTSNPN and CDR2 as SVGIG (reference sequence). The length of the CDR3 is 12 residues. With 5 bases removed from V and 4 bases from J, the gap between germline ends came to 11 bases. CDR3 in amino acids: CAWARDTYGYTF. In DNA, the CDR3 is TGTGCCTGGGCCCGGGACACCTATGGCTACACCTTC.

In this sample, this clonotype turned up many times. This chain joins TRBV12-3 or TRBV12-4 and TRBJ2-3; 9 bases line up with TRBD2. V gave up 7 bases and J gave up 2 bases; unmatched junction bases: 7. The CDR3 sequence is 15 residues long. As DNA, the CDR3 is TGTGCCAGCACCATAGGCGGGGGGGACACAGATACGCAGTATTTT. Encoded protein: CASTIGGGDTDTQYF.

J is TRBJ1-5 and V is TRBV19, with D perhaps TRBD1 (5 bases). V gave up 2 bases and J gave up 0 bases, with 11 bases separating them. This CDR3 has 16 amino acids. Germline lookup yields CDR1 LNHDA and CDR2 SQIVND (reference sequence). CDR3 region: CASSIRDSLSNQPQHF. CDR3 in DNA: TGTGCCAGTAGTATACGCGACAGCCTTAGCAATCAGCCCCAGCATTTT.

This clonotype was seen only a few times. The chain is built from TRBV20-1 and TRBJ1-4; TRBD1 matches 9 bases. There are 15 residues in the CDR3. J gave up 12 bases and V 2 bases, and 13 bases lay outside the gene matches. CDR1 and CDR2 from the germline V gene are DFQATT and SNEGSKA (reference sequence). The CDR3 sequence: CSARIPGTGIEELFF. In nucleotides, the CDR3 is TGCAGTGCTAGAATTCCCGGGACAGGGATCGAGGAACTGTTTTTT.

This clonotype was counted between two and nine times. The chain has TRBV29-1 and TRBJ2-3; D ambiguous. Trimming cost V 5 bases and J 1 base, with 7 bases left between them. In germline, CDR1 is SQVTM, CDR2 ANQGSEA. The CDR3 contains 12 residues. CDR3 in amino acids: CSVNWGTDTQYF. The CDR3 DNA follows: TGCAGCGTTAACTGGGGCACAGATACGCAGTATTTT.

Many counts were recorded for this clonotype. The CDR3 DNA reads TGTGCCAGCAGAACTAGCGGGAGCTACGAGCAGTACTTC. Its translation is CASRTSGSYEQYF. The chain links TRBV28 to TRBJ2-7; 11 bases are shared with TRBD2. This CDR3 is built from 13 residues. CDR1 is MDHEN, CDR2 SYDVKM, per germline. V lost 6 bases and J lost 3; bases outside the gene matches: 1.

This clonotype was observed a handful of times. This chain joins TRBV5-1 and TRBJ2-7, with D perhaps matching TRBD1 (5 bases). Trimming shortened V by 1 base and J by 0 bases, and 11 bases separated the two germline ends. Germline assignment: CDR1 SGHRS and CDR2 YFSETQ. The CDR3 runs to 15 residues. The CDR3, as DNA: TGCGCCAGCAGCTTGACAGGCGACAGCTCCTACGAGCAGTACTTC. Its translation is CASSLTGDSSYEQYF.

The chain joins TRBV9 to TRBJ2-1; D is ambiguous. This CDR3 region has 12 residues. Per the germline V gene, CDR1 is SGDLS and CDR2 is YYNGEE. Trimming took 4 bases from V and 10 from J, leaving 12 bases between them. The CDR3 region is CASSQVAQEQFF. Here the CDR3 DNA reads TGTGCCAGCAGCCAAGTGGCCCAAGAGCAGTTCTTC.

The table lists this clonotype with a few counts. The rearrangement joins TRBV5-1 to TRBJ2-7, with TRBD1 matching over 9 bases. Per the germline V gene, CDR1 is SGHRS and CDR2 is YFSETQ. The trim removed 7 bases at V and 0 bases at J, leaving 5 bases unmatched. The CDR3 totals 14 residues. The CDR3 DNA reads as TGCGCCAGCCGGGGACAGGGCCTCTCCTACGAGCAGTACTTC. Encoded protein: CASRGQGLSYEQYF. Filled out from reference TRBV5-1 and TRBJ2-7, the complete variable domain reads KAGVTQTPRYLIKTRGQQVTLSCSPISGHRSVSWYQQTPGQGLQFLFEYFSETQRNKGNFPGRFSGRQFSNSRSEMNVSTLELGDSALYLCASRGQGLSYEQYFGPGTRLTVT.